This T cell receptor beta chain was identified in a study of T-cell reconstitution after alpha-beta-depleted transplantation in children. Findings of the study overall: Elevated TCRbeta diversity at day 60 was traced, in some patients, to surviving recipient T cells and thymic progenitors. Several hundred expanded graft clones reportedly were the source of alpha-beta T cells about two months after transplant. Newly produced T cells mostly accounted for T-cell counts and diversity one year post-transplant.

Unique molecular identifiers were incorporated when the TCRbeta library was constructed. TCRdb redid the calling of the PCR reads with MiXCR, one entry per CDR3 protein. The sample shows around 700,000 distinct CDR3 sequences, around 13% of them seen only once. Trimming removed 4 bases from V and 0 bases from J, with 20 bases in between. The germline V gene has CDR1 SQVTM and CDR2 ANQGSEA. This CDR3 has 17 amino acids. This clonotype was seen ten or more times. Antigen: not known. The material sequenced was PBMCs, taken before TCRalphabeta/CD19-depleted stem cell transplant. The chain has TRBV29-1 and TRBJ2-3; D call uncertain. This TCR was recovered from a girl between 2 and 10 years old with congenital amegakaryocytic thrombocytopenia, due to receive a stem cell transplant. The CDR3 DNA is TGCAGCGTTGTTGTCCCGGTCGTTAGAGCTAGCACAGATACGCAGTATTTT. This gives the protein CSVVVPVVRASTDTQYF.